These 5 T cell receptor beta chains share one sample of origin, sequenced in a study of control samples from healthy donors and cancer patients (dated by TCRdb to the early 2020s). Receptor libraries were prepared by the immunoSEQ multiplex PCR assay. The source is immuneACCESS, and TCRdb retained only in-frame sequences with V and J called. Part of the clones is not carried over; for the studies checked, unresolved V genes explain less than half of this, and the remainder is unexplained. Across this sample there are about 92,000 clones, with 82% seen only once. The ten largest clones add up to around 9.1% of the sample. Sequencing was performed on blood. The receptors were sampled from a woman aged 60-75 years in good health.

The chain recombines TRBV28 with TRBJ1-4; no clear D. V dropped 7 bases and J dropped 7 bases, with 7 bases sitting between them. Germline-derived CDR1 and CDR2 are MDHEN and SYDVKM. The CDR3 is 11 residues long. DNA of the CDR3: TGTGCCAGCACCGGAAGTGAAAAACTGTTTTTT. It yields the protein CASTGSEKLFF.

The chain is built from TRBV2 and TRBJ2-4, with 8 bases lining up with TRBD1. V dropped 1 base and J dropped 3; count of bases not matched to a gene: 17. Looked up from germline, CDR1 is SNHLY and CDR2 is FYNNEI. The CDR3 extends over 20 amino acids. The CDR3 loop is CASSEGSGRRHGTGKNIQYF. The DNA for the CDR3 is TGTGCCAGCAGTGAAGGCTCAGGGCGGCGGCACGGGACAGGCAAAAACATTCAGTACTTC. The complete variable domain, with remaining parts taken from reference TRBV2 and TRBJ2-4, reads EPEVTQTPSHQVTQMGQEVILRCVPISNHLYFYWYRQILGQKVEFLVSFYNNEISEKSEIFDDQFSVERPDGSNFTLKIRSTKLEDSAMYFCASSEGSGRRHGTGKNIQYFGAGTRLSVL.

There are a few counts of this clone. The chain recombines TRBV19 with TRBJ2-4, with D hard to call. V was clipped by 6 bases and J by 6 bases, with 15 bases between them. The CDR3 has 14 amino acids. From germline, CDR1 is LNHDA and CDR2 SQIVND (reference sequence). The CDR3 DNA reads as TGTGCCAGTAGCCAGATGAGTCAGGCAAACATTCAGTACTTC. Its translation: CASSQMSQANIQYF.

The V gene is TRBV18, the J gene TRBJ2-7, with D maybe TRBD2 (5 bases). Trimming removed 4 bases from V and 3 bases from J, with 13 bases in between. Germline V gene sequence: CDR1 KGHSH, CDR2 LQKENI. The CDR3 length is 14 residues. CDR3 region: CASSREPIIYEQYF. The CDR3 DNA follows: TGTGCCAGCTCACGGGAGCCCATAATCTACGAGCAGTACTTC. Drawing the rest from reference TRBV18 and TRBJ2-7, the complete variable domain is NAGVMQNPRHLVRRRGQEARLRCSPMKGHSHVYWYRQLPEEGLKFMVYLQKENIIDESGMPKERFSAEFPKEGPSILRIQQVVRGDSAAYFCASSREPIIYEQYFGPGTRLTVT.

The chain is built from TRBV5-1 and TRBJ2-1; 7 nucleotides match TRBD1. The CDR3 extends over 15 amino acids. Losses at the gene ends were 4 bases for V and 0 bases for J; bases not matched to a gene: 4. CDR1 and CDR2 from the germline V gene are SGHRS and YFSETQ. This chain's CDR3 is CASSPGQSSYNEQFF. The DNA of the CDR3 is TGCGCCAGCAGCCCGGGACAGTCCTCCTACAATGAGCAGTTCTTC.